The entry below gives a single T cell receptor beta chain sequence along with its context. The data derive from a study of blood T cell repertoires in COVID-19. About the study: COVID-19 samples from acute and convalescent phases originated in the United States, Italy and Spain.

Trimming took 5 bases from V and 3 from J; bases not matched to a gene: 14. CDR1 is MNHEY, CDR2 SMNVEV, per germline (reference sequence). This CDR3 has 18 amino acids. Recovered Cohort 3 donors showed two negative PCRs, clearance, or symptom resolution. The method was immunoSEQ multiplex PCR; TCRdb's version includes in-frame clones alone and lacks a portion of them. Found here are a few hundred thousand clones, roughly 87% of them singletons; the top ten hold 2.5% to 3%. The sequenced sample consisted of PBMCs or T cells enriched from blood (not recorded which). The J gene is TRBJ2-5, the V gene TRBV27; TRBD2 matches 11 bases. This receptor was identified in a woman under 40 who had recovered from COVID-19. CDR3 sequence: CASSLRLVAGGRKETQYF. The CDR3 DNA reads TGTGCCAGCAGTCTCCGATTGGTAGCGGGGGGGCGAAAAGAGACCCAGTACTTC.